Listed below are T cell receptor beta chains from one sample, sequenced in a study of PD-1 blockade in classical Hodgkin lymphoma. Generated by immunoSEQ multiplex PCR, the TCRdb table keeps only in-frame clones and is missing some. The table records under 60,000 clones, around 86% of them present only once. Sequenced material: peripheral blood mononuclear cells (PBMCs), taken before the fourth cycle of nivolumab. These receptors were obtained from a human donor with classical Hodgkin lymphoma. Each CDR3 is given with its conserved first and last residue. A D gene is named only where the DNA matches it firmly. Part of the rows lack a size; the others show once, few, many or a class for expanded clones.

J: TRBJ2-1; size: few; D: TRBD2; V: TRBV9; CDR3: CASSVSGGNEQFF; DNA: TGTGCCAGCAGCGTTAGCGGGGGCAATGAGCAGTTCTTC
J: TRBJ2-1; size: NA; D: NA; V: TRBV5-5; CDR3: CASTSWQGGNEQFF; DNA: TGTGCCAGCACCTCGTGGCAGGGCGGCAATGAGCAGTTCTTC
J: TRBJ2-5; size: NA; D: NA; V: TRBV29-1; CDR3: CSVEEEAGGETQYF; DNA: TGCAGCGTTGAAGAAGAGGCAGGGGGGGAGACCCAGTACTTC
J: TRBJ1-3; size: NA; D: NA; V: TRBV28; CDR3: CASSFQGGSGNTIYF; DNA: TGTGCCAGCAGTTTCCAGGGTGGGTCTGGAAACACCATATATTTT
J: TRBJ2-7; size: NA; D: NA; V: TRBV7-9; CDR3: CASSLVGGPEQYF; DNA: TGTGCCAGCAGCTTAGTGGGGGGGCCCGAGCAGTACTTC
J: TRBJ2-5; size: NA; D: NA; V: TRBV11-2; CDR3: CASSLTWGETQYF; DNA: TGTGCCAGCAGCTTAACGTGGGGGGAGACCCAGTACTTC
J: TRBJ2-7; size: NA; D: NA; V: TRBV27; CDR3: CASSSNRNEQYF; DNA: TGTGCCAGCAGTTCCAACAGGAACGAGCAGTACTTC
J: TRBJ2-1; size: NA; D: TRBD2; V: TRBV6-4; CDR3: CASSDSIAGGPDEQFF; DNA: TGTGCCAGCAGTGACTCTATCGCGGGAGGGCCTGATGAGCAGTTCTTC
J: TRBJ1-1; size: NA; D: NA; V: TRBV9; CDR3: CVSSVEGVNTEAFF; DNA: TGTGTCAGCAGCGTAGAGGGGGTGAACACTGAAGCTTTCTTT
J: TRBJ1-6; size: NA; D: NA; V: TRBV19; CDR3: CASSTRQAGSYNSPLHF; DNA: TGTGCCAGTAGTACCAGACAGGCGGGCTCCTATAATTCACCCCTCCACTTT
J: TRBJ2-1; size: NA; D: NA; V: TRBV7-3; CDR3: CASSLVRGTTNEQFF; DNA: TGTGCCAGCAGCCTCGTACGGGGGACGACAAATGAGCAGTTCTTC
J: TRBJ2-7; size: NA; D: TRBD1; V: TRBV2; CDR3: CASREGQLYSYEQYF; DNA: TGTGCCAGCAGAGAGGGACAGTTATACTCCTACGAGCAGTACTTC
J: TRBJ2-7; size: NA; D: TRBD2; V: TRBV5-8; CDR3: CASSLGAGGPRGHEQYF; DNA: TGTGCCAGCAGCTTGGGAGCGGGGGGGCCAAGGGGCCACGAGCAGTACTTC
J: TRBJ1-4; size: NA; D: NA; V: TRBV2; CDR3: CASGRATNEKLFF; DNA: TGTGCCAGCGGGCGGGCAACTAATGAAAAACTGTTTTTT
J: TRBJ1-1; size: NA; D: NA; V: TRBV19; CDR3: CASSPGWGTEAFF; DNA: TGTGCCAGTAGTCCCGGATGGGGGACTGAAGCTTTCTTT
J: TRBJ2-1; size: few; D: NA; V: TRBV19; CDR3: CASSSGNEQFF; DNA: TGTGCCAGTAGTAGCGGAAATGAGCAGTTCTTC
J: TRBJ2-1; size: NA; D: TRBD2; V: TRBV9; CDR3: CASSVAPGLEAYNEQFF; DNA: TGTGCCAGCAGCGTAGCCCCGGGACTAGAGGCCTACAATGAGCAGTTCTTC
J: TRBJ2-5; size: NA; D: NA; V: TRBV5-1; CDR3: CASSLDRTKGRSQYF; DNA: TGCGCCAGCAGCTTGGACAGGACAAAGGGTCGATCCCAGTACTTC
J: TRBJ2-7; size: NA; D: TRBD2; V: TRBV7-2; CDR3: CASSLGLATYEQYF; DNA: TGTGCCAGCAGCTTAGGACTAGCAACCTACGAGCAGTACTTC
J: TRBJ1-2; size: NA; D: TRBD1; V: TRBV29-1; CDR3: CSVESQGGYGYTF; DNA: TGCAGCGTTGAATCTCAGGGGGGATATGGCTACACCTTC
J: TRBJ2-1; size: NA; D: TRBD2; V: TRBV9; CDR3: CASSPSGGATNSYNEQFF; DNA: TGTGCCAGCAGCCCTAGCGGGGGGGCTACCAACTCCTACAATGAGCAGTTCTTC
J: TRBJ2-1; size: NA; D: NA; V: TRBV9; CDR3: CASSAGYNEQFF; DNA: TGTGCCAGCAGCGCGGGGTACAATGAGCAGTTCTTC
J: TRBJ2-3; size: NA; D: TRBD1; V: TRBV4-3; CDR3: CASSQDLDRGWGDTQYF; DNA: TGCGCCAGCAGCCAAGACTTGGACAGGGGTTGGGGGGATACGCAGTATTTT
J: TRBJ2-1; size: NA; D: NA; V: TRBV7-3; CDR3: CASSLKFDGVQFF; DNA: TGTGCCAGCAGCCTAAAATTCGACGGCGTGCAGTTCTTC
J: TRBJ2-2; size: NA; D: NA; V: TRBV5-1; CDR3: CASSWEQGNGELFF; DNA: TGCGCCAGCAGTTGGGAGCAGGGGAACGGGGAGCTGTTTTTT
J: TRBJ1-5; size: NA; D: NA; V: TRBV19; CDR3: CASSIEARLYSNQPQHF; DNA: TGTGCCAGTAGTATAGAGGCCAGACTCTATAGCAATCAGCCCCAGCATTTT
J: TRBJ2-2; size: NA; D: NA; V: TRBV29-1; CDR3: CSVVQGGTGELFF; DNA: TGCAGCGTTGTACAGGGTGGCACCGGGGAGCTGTTTTTT
J: TRBJ2-1; size: few; D: NA; V: TRBV6-1; CDR3: CASTLTSFSYNEQFF; DNA: TGTGCCAGCACCCTAACTTCTTTCTCCTACAATGAGCAGTTCTTC
J: TRBJ1-2; size: few; D: TRBD1; V: TRBV10-2; CDR3: CASSEQGTYGYTF; DNA: TGCGCCAGCAGTGAACAGGGGACCTATGGCTACACCTTC
J: TRBJ2-1; size: NA; D: NA; V: TRBV30; CDR3: CAWSVGPYNEQFF; DNA: TGTGCCTGGAGTGTAGGACCATACAATGAGCAGTTCTTC
J: TRBJ2-1; size: NA; D: NA; V: TRBV9; CDR3: CASSVGGSYNEQFF; DNA: TGTGCCAGCAGCGTAGGCGGTTCCTACAATGAGCAGTTCTTC
J: TRBJ2-5; size: NA; D: TRBD2; V: TRBV5-4; CDR3: CASSLSGRGEETQYF; DNA: TGTGCCAGCAGCCTTAGCGGGAGGGGGGAAGAGACCCAGTACTTC
J: TRBJ2-3; size: once; D: TRBD1; V: TRBV10-1; CDR3: CASSLTGAGTDTQYF; DNA: TGCGCCAGCAGCCTGACAGGGGCCGGCACAGATACGCAGTATTTT
J: TRBJ2-3; size: NA; D: NA; V: TRBV19; CDR3: CASSKVSSTDTQYF; DNA: TGTGCCAGTAGTAAGGTCAGCAGCACAGATACGCAGTATTTT
J: TRBJ2-5; size: NA; D: TRBD2; V: TRBV2; CDR3: CASSDRRTSGFGQETQYF; DNA: TGTGCCAGCAGTGACAGGAGGACTAGCGGGTTTGGCCAAGAGACCCAGTACTTC
J: TRBJ2-7; size: NA; D: NA; V: TRBV18; CDR3: CASSPLKNYEQYF; DNA: TGTGCCAGCTCACCATTAAAGAACTACGAGCAGTACTTC
J: TRBJ2-5; size: NA; D: NA; V: TRBV6-6; CDR3: CASSDGTPLGETQYF; DNA: TGTGCCAGCAGCGACGGGACACCGTTGGGGGAGACCCAGTACTTC
J: TRBJ1-1; size: NA; D: NA; V: TRBV19; CDR3: CASSIGQPNTEAFF; DNA: TGTGCCAGTAGTATAGGCCAGCCGAACACTGAAGCTTTCTTT
J: TRBJ2-4; size: NA; D: NA; V: TRBV29-1; CDR3: CSVYGGLGAKNIQYF; DNA: TGCAGCGTTTATGGGGGGTTGGGGGCCAAAAACATTCAGTACTTC
J: TRBJ2-7; size: NA; D: NA; V: TRBV4-2; CDR3: CASSQESRKSYEQYF; DNA: TGTGCCAGCAGCCAAGAATCAAGGAAGTCCTACGAGCAGTACTTC
J: TRBJ2-5; size: NA; D: NA; V: TRBV5-1; CDR3: CASSLLQNQETQYF; DNA: TGCGCCAGCAGCTTGTTGCAGAACCAAGAGACCCAGTACTTC
J: TRBJ2-7; size: NA; D: NA; V: TRBV28; CDR3: CASSLSGSHEQYF; DNA: TGTGCCAGCAGTTTATCGGGTTCCCACGAGCAGTACTTC
J: TRBJ2-1; size: NA; D: NA; V: TRBV20-1; CDR3: CSAELVGEQFF; DNA: TGCAGTGCTGAACTAGTTGGTGAGCAGTTCTTC
J: TRBJ2-5; size: few; D: NA; V: TRBV27; CDR3: CASSSRATLLVETQYF; DNA: TGTGCCAGCAGTTCCCGAGCTACCCTCCTAGTAGAGACCCAGTACTTC
J: TRBJ2-7; size: NA; D: NA; V: TRBV5-1; CDR3: CASSLESGPVYEQYF; DNA: TGCGCCAGCAGCTTGGAATCGGGGCCAGTCTACGAGCAGTACTTC
J: TRBJ1-3; size: NA; D: NA; V: TRBV7-2; CDR3: CASSGRGGNTIYF; DNA: TGTGCCAGCAGCGGGAGGGGCGGAAACACCATATATTTT
J: TRBJ2-7; size: NA; D: TRBD1; V: TRBV9; CDR3: CASSVSGTATYEQYF; DNA: TGTGCCAGCAGCGTGTCAGGGACAGCAACCTACGAGCAGTACTTC
J: TRBJ1-2; size: NA; D: NA; V: TRBV5-6; CDR3: CASSSHKESYTF; DNA: TGTGCCAGCAGCTCCCACAAGGAGAGCTACACCTTC